This TCR beta chain stems from a study of somatic mutations in cytotoxic T cells in rheumatoid arthritis. Study-level information: Patient blood, which was peripheral blood collected as 30 ml EDTA, was drawn right after diagnosis and before any treatment started. Sorting by flow gave nearly 100% purity for some V beta antibody-stained T-cell populations, including V beta1+ cells sequenced for TCRB.

Study-wide results and limits: Clonality of CD8+ T cells, which was compared between rheumatoid arthritis patients and age-matched healthy controls, did not differ significantly. A rise in CD8+ clonality with age was seen in rheumatoid arthritis patients but not in healthy controls.

Clones were read by immunoSEQ multiplex PCR, and TCRdb kept only the in-frame ones, dropping some. The sample lists about 15,000 clones, nearly 80% occurring once. Remarks on this clone: Its cognate antigen is unknown.

Unmatched junction bases numbered 4, after V lost 5 bases and J lost 4 bases. This CDR3 region has 15 residues. CDR1 is SGHVS, CDR2 FQNEAQ, per germline. This clonotype was sampled from an adult with rheumatoid arthritis. Sequences were obtained from CD8+ T cells sorted from blood. The J gene is TRBJ2-1, the V gene TRBV7-8, with 11 bases matching TRBD1. CDR3 region: CASSDGDRGYNEQFF. As DNA, the CDR3 is TGTGCCAGCAGCGACGGGGACAGGGGGTACAATGAGCAGTTCTTC.